This TCR beta chain was profiled in a study of ipilimumab plus nivolumab after autologous stem cell transplantation. Study at large: Typical patient got 5 ipilimumab doses and about eight nivolumab doses (median). Study observations and caveats: The authors say TCR, Treg and microbiome findings warrant further study.

Sequenced by immunoSEQ multiplex PCR; TCRdb stores in-frame clones only, minus some. Here the sample spans about 9,800 clones, roughly two thirds being singletons. Patients got ipilimumab 1 mg/kg beginning 14 to 28 days post-transplant. Patients got 3 mg/kg IV nivolumab weeks 1, 4, 7, 10, then biweekly through week 26. This clone came up once. Antigen specificity is unknown. Germline loops: CDR1 WNHNN, CDR2 SYGVQD (reference sequence). The ends lost 5 bases at V and 10 bases at J; junction bases unmatched: 7. The CDR3 is 12 residues long. The rearrangement joins TRBV10-1 to TRBJ1-1; 7 bases align to TRBD1. The material was PBMCs, obtained in a trial of ipilimumab plus nivolumab as post-transplant consolidation. This clonotype was sampled from a female donor with multiple myeloma. CDR3 in DNA: TGCGCCAGCAGTAAGACAGGGATGGGAGCTTTCTTT. Translation gives CASSKTGMGAFF.